This T cell receptor beta chain appears in the sequencing data of a study of T cell responses to AZD1222 COVID-19 vaccine. Some clones are missing from TCRdb's copy, which holds only in-frame ones; the method was immunoSEQ multiplex PCR. The data hold 75,000 to 100,000 clones, with more than 75% observed a single time. The CDR3 contains 15 residues. Germline assignment: CDR1 MDHEN and CDR2 SYDVKM. Trimming took 2 bases from V and 0 from J, leaving 5 bases between them. The input for sequencing was peripheral blood, taken on day 0 of AZD1222 vaccination. The chain carries TRBV28 and TRBJ2-6; no definite D call. The sequence derives from an adult in good health. CDR3 residues: CASSLPLSGANVLTF. CDR3 nucleotides: TGTGCCAGCAGTTTACCCCTCTCTGGGGCCAACGTCCTGACTTTC.